What follows are 24 T cell receptor beta chains derived from one specimen sequenced in a study of blood T cell repertoires in COVID-19. Sequencing was performed with immunoSEQ multiplex PCR; in TCRdb, only in-frame clones are kept and a portion is missing. This table holds under 200,000 clones, roughly nine tenths found once. Sample: peripheral blood. These receptors all stem from a woman aged 60-70 years with COVID-19, enrolled during active disease.

This sequence joins TRBV3-1 (or the pseudogene TRBV3-2) and TRBJ1-6, with TRBD1 identical over 8 bases. CDR1 and CDR2 from the germline V gene are LGHDT and YNNKEL (reference sequence). Trimming removed 1 base from V and 7 bases from J; junction bases left unmatched: 3. This CDR3 comprises 15 residues. The CDR3 DNA reads TGTGCCAGCAGCCAAGGGACAGGGCACAATTCACCCCTCCACTTT. Translating gives CASSQGTGHNSPLHF.

The chain uses TRBV7-9 and TRBJ1-5, with TRBD1 matching 7 bases. CDR1 and CDR2 (germline): SEHNR, FQNEAQ (reference sequence). CDR3 length equals 17 residues. Trimming cost V 3 bases and J 0 bases; bases outside gene matches: 8. The CDR3 is CASSFVRGTDSNQPQHF. CDR3 coding DNA: TGTGCCAGCAGCTTTGTACGTGGGACAGATAGCAATCAGCCCCAGCATTTT.

This clone came up a few times. The V and J genes are TRBV10-3 and TRBJ2-7, with D possibly matching TRBD2 (5 bases). The CDR3 spans 13 residues. The germline gives CDR1 ENHRY, CDR2 SYGVKD. V lost 5 bases to trimming and J lost 3 bases, with 11 bases between them. The CDR3 nucleotides read TGTGCCATCAGTCGGGGAAGCGGCTACGAGCAGTACTTC. Amino acids: CAISRGSGYEQYF.

The V and J genes are TRBV5-1 and TRBJ2-7, with 9 nucleotides matching TRBD2. The CDR3 extends over 15 amino acids. The germline V gene has CDR1 SGHRS and CDR2 YFSETQ. V lost 0 bases and J lost 2; bases outside the gene matches: 3. The CDR3 region has the DNA TGCGCCAGCAGCTTGGAGGCGGGAGGGCCCTACGAGCAGTACTTC. This gives the protein CASSLEAGGPYEQYF.

V is TRBV2 and J is TRBJ1-6; a possible D gene is TRBD1 (6 bases). Germline V gene sequence: CDR1 SNHLY, CDR2 FYNNEI. The V end lost 6 bases, the J end lost 5 bases, and 14 bases lay between the germline ends. This CDR3 has 15 residues. For the CDR3, the DNA is TGTGCCAGCAGGGACAGCGGGGGGCATAATTCACCCCTCCACTTT. Translation gives CASRDSGGHNSPLHF.

This rearrangement joins TRBV19 to TRBJ2-4; 9 bases are shared with TRBD1. Germline V lookup: CDR1 LNHDA, CDR2 SQIVND (reference sequence). The V gene end was trimmed by 4 bases and the J gene end by 7 bases; junction bases not matched to a gene: 8. The CDR3 is 15 amino acids. The CDR3 loop is CASSSSGTGRNIQYF. The CDR3 region has the DNA TGTGCCAGTAGTAGTTCGGGGACAGGGAGGAACATTCAGTACTTC.

The chain recombines TRBV7-8 with TRBJ2-1; D gene ambiguous. The ends were cut back, 5 bases at V and 7 bases at J, with 6 bases in the middle. This CDR3 comprises 11 residues. Germline CDR1 reads SGHVS; CDR2 reads FQNEAQ. For the CDR3, the DNA is TGTGCCAGCAGCGACTGGAATGAGCAGTTCTTC. It encodes CASSDWNEQFF.

The chain couples TRBV5-1 to TRBJ1-6; 8 nucleotides align to TRBD1. CDR1 and CDR2 (germline): SGHRS, YFSETQ. This CDR3 is 15 amino acids long. With V trimmed by 7 bases and J by 6 bases, 9 bases remained unmatched. The DNA for the CDR3 is TGCGCCAGCGTCTTCGAGGACAGGGTTAATTCACCCCTCCACTTT. It translates to CASVFEDRVNSPLHF. The whole variable domain, filled in from reference TRBV5-1 and TRBJ1-6, reads KAGVTQTPRYLIKTRGQQVTLSCSPISGHRSVSWYQQTPGQGLQFLFEYFSETQRNKGNFPGRFSGRQFSNSRSEMNVSTLELGDSALYLCASVFEDRVNSPLHFGNGTRLTVT.

This chain connects TRBV14 to TRBJ1-6, with TRBD1 matching over 7 bases. V trimming: 0 bases; J trimming: 11 bases; junction bases outside the gene matches: 10. Germline V lookup: CDR1 SGHDN, CDR2 FVKESK. There are 16 residues in the CDR3. CDR3 bases: TGTGCCAGCAGCCAAGACAGGCGACAGGGTCAAACACCCCTCCACTTT. Translated: CASSQDRRQGQTPLHF.

The chain is built from TRBV9 and TRBJ2-1; no reliable D call. The ends were cut back, 1 base at V and 3 bases at J, with 11 bases in the middle. This CDR3 contains 15 residues. Germline V lookup: CDR1 SGDLS, CDR2 YYNGEE. This CDR3 reads CASSVNGGVYNEQFF. The CDR3 DNA follows: TGTGCCAGCAGCGTAAACGGTGGAGTCTACAATGAGCAGTTCTTC.

CDR3 sequence: CASSLGQGGGYTF. For the CDR3, the DNA is TGCGCCAGCAGCTTAGGACAGGGAGGGGGCTACACCTTC. The chain combines TRBV5-1 with TRBJ1-2; TRBD1 aligns across 8 bases. This CDR3 has 13 amino acids. The V and J ends lost 2 bases and 8 bases, in that order; junction bases with no gene match: 5. Germline CDR1 reads SGHRS; CDR2 reads YFSETQ. Filled out from reference TRBV5-1 and TRBJ1-2, the complete variable domain reads KAGVTQTPRYLIKTRGQQVTLSCSPISGHRSVSWYQQTPGQGLQFLFEYFSETQRNKGNFPGRFSGRQFSNSRSEMNVSTLELGDSALYLCASSLGQGGGYTFGSGTRLTVV.

This clone was counted a few times. The chain links TRBV5-1 to TRBJ2-2; TRBD2 matches 12 bases. V gave up 0 bases and J gave up 0 bases; unmatched junction bases: 0. The CDR3 loop spans 17 amino acids. Germline V CDR1 and CDR2: SGHRS, YFSETQ. The CDR3 spells CASSLGLAGANTGELFF. DNA for the CDR3: TGCGCCAGCAGCTTGGGACTAGCGGGAGCGAACACCGGGGAGCTGTTTTTT.

V gene TRBV6-5 combines with J gene TRBJ1-5; D is undetermined. Trimming stripped 0 bases from V and 1 base from J, with 10 bases between. Looked up from germline, CDR1 is MNHEY and CDR2 is SVGAGI. The CDR3 has 16 residues. The CDR3 region is CASSYSREKSNQPQHF. The CDR3 nucleotides are TGTGCCAGCAGTTACTCGAGGGAGAAGAGCAATCAGCCCCAGCATTTT.

The sample holds a few counts of this clone. This chain's CDR3 is CAWGPDNYSNQPQHF. CDR3 DNA sequence: TGTGCCTGGGGACCGGACAATTATAGCAATCAGCCCCAGCATTTT. J is TRBJ1-5 and V is TRBV30, with a weak D call TRBD1 (5 bases). V lost 5 bases to trimming and J lost 0 bases, with 14 bases between them. This CDR3 contains 15 residues. Germline loops: CDR1 GTSNPN, CDR2 SVGIG (reference sequence).

The chain couples TRBV28 to TRBJ1-2; D call uncertain. CDR3 size: 12 residues. CDR1 is MDHEN and CDR2 is SYDVKM in the germline V gene. Trimming removed 3 bases from V and 5 bases from J, with 7 bases in between. The DNA of the CDR3 is TGTGCCAGCAGTTTTTCGGTTTATGGCTACACCTTC. It specifies CASSFSVYGYTF.

This clone has just one count. This chain joins TRBV5-4 and TRBJ2-7; 8 bases fit TRBD2. Trimming took 1 base from V and 1 from J; bases not matched to a gene: 4. CDR1 is SGHNT, CDR2 YYREEE, per germline (reference sequence). The CDR3 is 15 residues long. In DNA, the CDR3 is TGTGCCAGCAGCTTGAGTAGCGGGACGTCCTACGAGCAGTACTTC. Its translation is CASSLSSGTSYEQYF.

This clone was seen just once. This chain uses TRBV19 with TRBJ1-2; D uncertain. V lost 3 bases and J 4 bases, leaving 15 bases between the germline ends. From germline, CDR1 is LNHDA and CDR2 SQIVND (reference sequence). This CDR3 has 15 amino acids. CDR3 residues: CASSMSQEVFYGYTF. In nucleotides, the CDR3 is TGTGCCAGTAGTATGTCGCAGGAGGTATTCTATGGCTACACCTTC.

V is TRBV28 and J is TRBJ2-3; 11 bases line up with TRBD2. CDR3 length: 15 amino acids. V gave up 3 bases and J gave up 2 bases; unmatched junction bases: 1. In germline, CDR1 is MDHEN, CDR2 SYDVKM. Written as DNA, the CDR3 is TGTGCCAGCAGTTTGACTAGCGGGGCCACAGATACGCAGTATTTT. It translates to CASSLTSGATDTQYF.

This chain joins TRBV7-9 and TRBJ2-7; a weak D match, TRBD2 (6 bases). This CDR3 region has 15 residues. Germline CDR1 reads SEHNR; CDR2 reads FQNEAQ (reference sequence). Trimming removed 2 bases from V and 2 bases from J, with 13 bases in between. CDR3 loop: CASSLTPGVPYEQYF. The CDR3 DNA reads as TGTGCCAGCAGCTTAACTCCGGGAGTCCCCTACGAGCAGTACTTC.

The rearrangement uses TRBV7-9 and TRBJ2-2, with TRBD2 identical over 10 bases. This CDR3 is 19 amino acids long. In germline, CDR1 is SEHNR, CDR2 FQNEAQ (reference sequence). V lost 5 bases to trimming and J lost 0 bases; unmatched junction nucleotides: 12. The CDR3 DNA reads TGTGCCAGCAGCACCCGACTAGCGGGTCGACCCACGAACACCGGGGAGCTGTTTTTT. Protein: CASSTRLAGRPTNTGELFF.

The J gene is TRBJ1-3, the V gene TRBV5-1, with 8 bases that match TRBD1. V gave up 7 bases and J gave up 0 bases; unmatched junction bases: 6. The V gene's germline CDR1 is SGHRS and CDR2 YFSETQ. The CDR3 totals 15 residues. The CDR3 loop is CASRQGTPSGNTIYF. The CDR3, as DNA: TGCGCCAGCCGACAGGGGACCCCCTCTGGAAACACCATATATTTT.

The J gene is TRBJ1-1, the V gene TRBV6-5; the D is unclear. Trimming removed 7 bases at V and 0 bases at J, with 12 bases between. The CDR3 spans 14 residues. Germline V gene lookup returns CDR1 MNHEY and CDR2 SVGAGI. The CDR3 nucleotides read TGTGCCAGCATCTCCGCAGTGGTGAACACTGAAGCTTTCTTT. It codes for CASISAVVNTEAFF.

The chain couples TRBV5-6 to TRBJ2-3; TRBD1 is a possible D gene (6 bases). Germline V gene data show CDR1 as SGHDT and CDR2 as YYEEEE. This CDR3 contains 15 residues. Trimming took 3 bases from V and 0 from J, leaving 11 bases between them. The CDR3 loop reads CASSSWGTSTDTQYF. In DNA form, the CDR3 reads TGTGCCAGCAGCTCCTGGGGGACAAGCACAGATACGCAGTATTTT.

The chain couples TRBV5-1 to TRBJ2-1; 8 bases map to TRBD2. Germline V gene sequence: CDR1 SGHRS, CDR2 YFSETQ. This CDR3 region has 15 residues. Germline trimming cut 4 bases from V and 3 bases from J; bases unmatched to any gene: 6. For the CDR3, the DNA is TGCGCCAGCAGCCTAACTAGCGGAGTCTACAATGAGCAGTTCTTC. The encoded protein is CASSLTSGVYNEQFF.